The 8 T cell receptor beta chains reported below all come from one sample, sequenced in a study of OX40 agonist ivuxolimab in advanced cancers. Generated by immunoSEQ multiplex PCR, the TCRdb table keeps only in-frame clones and is missing some. The data hold more than 9,000 clones, with 65% to 85% observed a single time. The sample in question was CD4+ or CD8+ T cells sorted from blood, obtained in a trial of the OX40 agonist ivuxolimab. Receptors were obtained from an adult with an advanced solid tumor such as melanoma, head and neck, liver or kidney cancer.

The chain has TRBV29-1 and TRBJ2-5; TRBD1 might be the D (6 bases). V was cut by 4 bases and J by 5 bases, with 20 bases left in between. This CDR3 is built from 15 residues. Germline lookup yields CDR1 SQVTM and CDR2 ANQGSEA. CDR3 protein: CSVGWDNHPLETQYF. The CDR3 coding sequence is TGCAGCGTTGGCTGGGACAATCATCCCCTGGAGACCCAGTACTTC.

This chain links TRBV11-2 with TRBJ2-5; TRBD2 matches at 11 bases. The CDR3 consists of 16 residues. Trimming took 5 bases from V and 2 from J; bases not matched to a gene: 7. CDR1 SGHAT and CDR2 FQNNGV come from the germline V gene. Written as DNA, the CDR3 is TGTGCCAGCAGCCCGGAGGGACTAGCGGAACAAGAGACCCAGTACTTC. Protein sequence: CASSPEGLAEQETQYF.

The chain carries TRBV5-1 and TRBJ1-1; D gene unclear. CDR1 is SGHRS, CDR2 YFSETQ, per germline. The CDR3 covers 13 residues. Trimming shortened V by 5 bases and J by 0 bases, and 8 bases separated the two germline ends. The CDR3 DNA is TGCGCCAGCAGAACAACCCTGAACACTGAAGCTTTCTTT. This encodes CASRTTLNTEAFF.

This chain joins TRBV19 and TRBJ2-5; D may be TRBD2 (5 bases). TRBJ2-7 matches the DNA end more closely, so the J call is doubtful. Germline CDR1 is LNHDA and CDR2 is SQIVND (reference sequence). CDR3 length equals 13 residues. CDR3 amino acids: CASSMDSSYEQYF. The CDR3, as DNA: TGTGCCAGTAGTATGGACTCTTCCTACGAGCAGTACTTC.

There are a few counts of this clone. The chain uses TRBV25-1 and TRBJ1-1; TRBD1 matches at 8 bases. The CDR3 runs 11 residues. Germline V gives CDR1 MGHDK, CDR2 SYGVNS. Losses at the gene ends were 7 bases for V and 10 bases for J; bases not matched to a gene: 5. The CDR3: CASITGGLAFF. For the CDR3, the DNA is TGTGCCAGCATAACAGGGGGTTTAGCTTTCTTT.

The chain couples TRBV27 to TRBJ2-5, with TRBD1 as a possible D gene (7 bases). Trimming removed 5 bases from V and 11 bases from J, with 18 bases in between. Germline lookup yields CDR1 MNHEY and CDR2 SMNVEV (reference sequence). There are 13 residues in the CDR3. Here the CDR3 reads CASSPRTGGEQYF. In nucleotides, the CDR3 is TGTGCCAGCAGTCCACGGACAGGCGGGGAGCAGTACTTC.

The CDR3 region is CASSRGASGRENTGELFF. CDR3 sequence (DNA): TGTGCCAGCAGCCGCGGGGCTAGCGGGAGGGAGAACACCGGGGAGCTGTTTTTT. The chain has TRBV7-9 and TRBJ2-2; TRBD2 matches at 12 bases. V dropped 5 bases and J dropped 1; count of bases not matched to a gene: 8. This CDR3 has 18 residues. The V gene's germline CDR1 is SEHNR and CDR2 FQNEAQ (reference sequence). The full variable domain, completed using reference TRBV7-9 and TRBJ2-2, is DTGVSQNPRHKITKRGQNVTFRCDPISEHNRLYWYRQTLGQGPEFLTYFQNEAQLEKSRLLSDRFSAERPKGSFSTLEIQRTEQGDSAMYLCASSRGASGRENTGELFFGEGSRLTVL.

This clone was detected a few times. This sequence joins TRBV7-9 and TRBJ2-1, with D maybe TRBD1 (5 bases). This CDR3 spans 15 amino acids. The germline CDR1 and CDR2 sequences are SEHNR and FQNEAQ (reference sequence). V lost 1 base, J lost 7 bases, and 14 bases lay in between. The CDR3: CASSLELQGMNEQFF. The CDR3 DNA reads as TGTGCCAGCAGCTTAGAGCTTCAGGGAATGAATGAGCAGTTCTTC. Variable domain in full (rest from reference TRBV7-9 and TRBJ2-1): DTGVSQNPRHKITKRGQNVTFRCDPISEHNRLYWYRQTLGQGPEFLTYFQNEAQLEKSRLLSDRFSAERPKGSFSTLEIQRTEQGDSAMYLCASSLELQGMNEQFFGPGTRLTVL.